This is a list of T cell receptor beta chains from one sample in a study of blood T cells in healthy people across ages. TCRdb re-called the 5' RACE reads with MiXCR, one entry per CDR3 protein. The sample has hundreds of thousands of distinct CDR3 sequences, around 50% seen once. Sequencing was performed on blood. The receptors were gathered from an elderly man in good health. Both conserved end residues are part of each CDR3. The D gene is left open where the match is weak. The size entry is marked missing in some rows and otherwise reads once, few, many or a size class.

V gene	J gene	clone size	CDR3 length	D gene	CDR3 protein	CDR3 DNA
TRBV2	TRBJ1-6	-	12	-	CASSWTNSPLHF	TGTGCCAGTTCATGGACTAATTCACCCCTCCACTTT
TRBV7-8	TRBJ1-1	-	13	-	CANSREVNTEAFF	TGTGCCAACAGCAGGGAAGTGAACACTGAAGCTTTCTTT
TRBV10-3	TRBJ1-1	-	15	-	CAISESVRGNTEAFF	TGTGCCATCAGTGAGTCAGTTCGGGGGAACACTGAAGCTTTCTTT
TRBV10-3	TRBJ2-5	many	14	-	CAISEDPGPETQYF	TGTGCCATCAGTGAGGATCCCGGCCCAGAGACCCAGTACTTC
TRBV11-3	TRBJ2-3	-	17	TRBD2	CASSPGTSGSNADTQYF	TGTGCCAGCAGCCCCGGGACTAGCGGGAGCAACGCAGATACGCAGTATTTT
TRBV12-3/TRBV12-4	TRBJ1-5	-	17	TRBD1	CASSLRTGTGAYQPQHF	TGTGCCAGCAGTTTAAGAACCGGGACAGGGGCTTATCAGCCCCAGCATTTT
TRBV28	TRBJ2-1	few	16	-	CASRNPRGGTYNEQFF	TGTGCCAGCAGAAATCCTCGTGGGGGGACCTACAATGAGCAGTTCTTC
TRBV7-2	TRBJ2-5	-	14	TRBD1	CASSHFTGEETQYF	TGTGCCAGCAGCCATTTTACAGGGGAGGAGACCCAGTACTTC
TRBV20-1	TRBJ2-1	few	16	TRBD2	CSARIATSGSQDEQFF	TGCAGTGCTAGAATCGCTACTAGCGGGAGTCAGGATGAGCAGTTCTTC
TRBV27	TRBJ2-7	few	15	TRBD2	CASSLSAGGPYEQYF	TGTGCCAGCAGTTTATCTGCGGGAGGGCCCTACGAGCAGTACTTC
TRBV20-1	TRBJ2-7	-	13	-	CSAPLTRGYEQYF	TGCAGTGCCCCCTTGACTAGAGGGTACGAGCAGTACTTC
TRBV20-1	TRBJ2-7	-	15	TRBD2	CSAGTGTRVSDEQYF	TGCAGTGCCGGAACCGGGACTAGGGTTTCTGACGAGCAGTACTTC
TRBV7-2	TRBJ2-4	-	16	TRBD1	CASSSQGVLAKNIQYF	TGTGCCAGCAGCTCTCAGGGGGTACTGGCCAAAAACATTCAGTACTTC
TRBV4-2	TRBJ2-3	few	17	-	CASSQDRGARRGDTQYF	TGTGCCAGCAGCCAAGATCGCGGGGCCCGCCGAGGAGATACGCAGTATTTT
TRBV3-1	TRBJ2-2	-	15	-	CASSQDGGVTGELFF	TGTGCCAGCAGCCAAGATGGGGGAGTTACCGGGGAGCTGTTTTTT
TRBV29-1	TRBJ2-4	-	15	TRBD2	CSVGLAGAAKNIQYF	TGCAGCGTAGGACTAGCGGGGGCAGCCAAAAACATTCAGTACTTC
TRBV4-2	TRBJ2-1	many	15	TRBD2	CASSETSGRNNEQFF	TGTGCCAGCAGCGAAACTAGCGGGAGGAACAATGAGCAGTTCTTC
TRBV28	TRBJ2-7	-	14	TRBD2	CASSTLAERYEQYF	TGTGCCAGCAGCACACTAGCGGAGCGGTACGAGCAGTACTTC
TRBV5-1	TRBJ1-5	-	15	TRBD1	CASSLEAGGGQPRHF	TGCGCCAGCAGCTTGGAAGCAGGGGGCGGTCAGCCCCGGCATTTT
TRBV28	TRBJ2-6	-	15	-	CASSGGYSGANVLTF	TGTGCCAGCAGCGGAGGCTACTCTGGGGCCAACGTCCTGACTTTC
TRBV28	TRBJ2-4	few	16	-	CASMGRGLGTKNIQYF	TGTGCCAGCATGGGCCGGGGACTGGGGACCAAAAACATTCAGTACTTC
TRBV24-1	TRBJ2-3	-	15	TRBD2	CATSESVSGTDTQYF	TGTGCCACCAGTGAATCGGTTAGCGGGACAGATACGCAGTATTTT
TRBV7-3	TRBJ2-7	few	14	-	CASSLMPGSYEQYF	TGTGCCAGCAGCTTAATGCCGGGTTCCTACGAGCAGTACTTC
TRBV14	TRBJ2-7	-	18	-	CASSQDQAWRTRGYEQYF	TGTGCCAGCAGCCAAGATCAGGCTTGGCGAACGCGCGGTTACGAGCAGTACTTC
TRBV29-1	TRBJ2-7	-	12	TRBD1	CSVAQGADEQYF	TGCAGCGTTGCGCAGGGGGCGGACGAGCAGTACTTC
TRBV27	TRBJ2-7	-	13	TRBD1	CASKGTGYYEQYF	TGTGCCAGCAAGGGGACAGGGTACTATGAGCAGTACTTC
TRBV20-1	TRBJ2-5	-	16	TRBD2	CSGERAGAGIRDEQYF	TGCAGTGGGGAAAGGGCGGGAGCCGGAATACGGGATGAGCAGTACTTC
TRBV29-1	TRBJ1-1	many	13	-	CSVGGRENTEAFF	TGCAGCGTTGGAGGAAGGGAAAACACTGAAGCTTTCTTT
TRBV24-1	TRBJ2-1	-	16	-	CATSDLQGSSYNEQFF	TGTGCCACCAGTGATTTGCAGGGAAGCTCCTACAATGAGCAGTTCTTC
TRBV28	TRBJ1-2	-	16	TRBD1	CASSLDRGNFVDGYTF	TGTGCCAGCAGTTTAGACAGGGGAAACTTTGTTGATGGCTACACCTTC
TRBV9	TRBJ2-7	-	16	TRBD1	CASSPRQGVGSYEQYF	TGTGCCAGCAGCCCGAGACAGGGAGTCGGCTCCTACGAGCAGTACTTC
TRBV2	TRBJ2-7	-	13	-	CASRSDLRNEQYF	TGTGCCAGCAGGTCGGACCTGAGGAATGAGCAGTACTTC
TRBV4-3	TRBJ2-5	-	15	-	CASSQDLSSAGTQYF	TGCGCCAGCAGCCAAGATCTTAGCAGCGCGGGGACCCAGTACTTC
TRBV20-1	TRBJ2-7	once	13	-	CSARDLKGTEQYF	TGCAGTGCTAGAGATCTAAAGGGGACCGAGCAGTACTTC
TRBV4-2	TRBJ2-5	-	14	-	CASSQEAGQETQYF	TGTGCCAGCAGCCAAGAGGCAGGGCAAGAGACCCAGTACTTC
TRBV9	TRBJ2-2	-	16	-	CASSASPGQMAGELFF	TGTGCCAGCAGTGCCTCACCGGGACAAATGGCCGGGGAGCTGTTTTTT
TRBV28	TRBJ2-3	-	17	TRBD2	CASRPETSGSLADTQYF	TGTGCCAGCAGGCCGGAGACTAGCGGGAGCTTGGCAGATACGCAGTATTTT
TRBV5-1	TRBJ2-7	-	15	TRBD1	CASSSNRQGSYEQYF	TGCGCCAGCAGCTCGAACCGACAGGGCTCCTACGAGCAGTACTTC
TRBV20-1	TRBJ2-7	-	15	TRBD2	CSATSGRLARNEQYF	TGCAGTGCTACCAGTGGTCGACTAGCGAGGAACGAGCAGTACTTC
TRBV10-3	TRBJ2-3	-	12	TRBD1	CAIGQGVDTQYF	TGTGCCATCGGGCAGGGGGTAGATACGCAGTATTTT
TRBV20-1	TRBJ2-1	few	15	-	CSAPTSSGGGNEQFF	TGCAGTGCTCCTACCTCCAGCGGAGGGGGCAATGAGCAGTTCTTC
TRBV12-3/TRBV12-4	TRBJ2-7	-	14	TRBD1	CASSSRTGRSEQYF	TGTGCCAGCAGTTCCAGGACAGGGAGGAGCGAGCAGTACTTC
TRBV7-2	TRBJ2-1	few	12	-	CASTLPVQEQFF	TGTGCCAGCACGCTTCCGGTACAGGAGCAGTTCTTC
TRBV28	TRBJ2-1	many	11	-	CASSTLLEQFF	TGTGCCAGCAGTACCCTACTAGAGCAGTTCTTC
TRBV5-1	TRBJ1-1	-	15	-	CASSLDEGRITEAFF	TGCGCCAGCAGCTTGGATGAGGGGAGAATCACTGAAGCTTTCTTT
TRBV29-1	TRBJ2-7	few	12	TRBD1	CSARTGYYEQYF	TGCAGCGCCCGGACAGGGTACTACGAGCAGTACTTC
TRBV7-2	TRBJ2-5	few	15	-	CASSLRASSMETQYF	TGTGCCAGCAGCTTACGAGCTAGCAGCATGGAGACCCAGTACTTC
TRBV18	TRBJ2-7	once	15	-	CASSRSDISYNEQYF	TGTGCCAGCTCTCGATCCGACATTTCCTACAATGAGCAGTACTTC
TRBV2	TRBJ2-5	-	15	-	CASSEVEGYRETQYF	TGTGCCAGCAGTGAAGTGGAAGGGTATCGAGAGACCCAGTACTTC
TRBV11-2	TRBJ2-5	few	12	-	CASSGTEETQYF	TGTGCCAGCAGCGGGACGGAAGAGACCCAGTACTTC
TRBV20-1	TRBJ2-7	-	14	-	CSATLSRGPYEQYF	TGCAGTGCTACCCTGAGCAGAGGCCCCTACGAGCAGTACTTC
TRBV29-1	TRBJ2-3	-	11	-	CSVDGGDTQYF	TGCAGCGTTGATGGGGGCGATACGCAGTATTTT